The 26 T cell receptor beta chains in this list originate from one sample, sequenced in a study of T cell responses to AZD1222 COVID-19 vaccine. The method was immunoSEQ multiplex PCR; TCRdb's version includes in-frame clones alone and lacks a portion of them. The sample holds around 190,000 clones, 90% to 95% seen once. This sample comprised peripheral blood, obtained 28 days after the second AZD1222 dose. Receptor source: an adult who received the AZD1222 COVID-19 vaccine.

CDR3 nucleotide sequence: TGTGCCAGCAGTTTACAGACGGGGGGGTTAGATACGCAGTATTTT. This gives the protein CASSLQTGGLDTQYF. The chain carries TRBV27 and TRBJ2-3, with 8 bases lining up with TRBD2. Germline CDR1 and CDR2: MNHEY and SMNVEV (reference sequence). Trimming removed 2 bases from V and 5 bases from J; junction bases left unmatched: 6. The CDR3 is 15 residues long.

The chain is built from TRBV3-1 (or the pseudogene TRBV3-2) and TRBJ1-3, with D possibly being TRBD1 (5 bases). V was cut by 2 bases and J by 5 bases, with 10 bases left in between. The CDR3 loop spans 14 amino acids. From germline, CDR1 is LGHDT and CDR2 YNNKEL (reference sequence). CDR3 DNA sequence: TGTGCCAGCAGCCAATTGGGGGAAAGAAACACCATATATTTT. As protein: CASSQLGERNTIYF.

CDR3 sequence (DNA): TGCGCCAGCAGCTTCTCACAGGGGGGCGAGCAGTACTTC. This sequence encodes CASSFSQGGEQYF. The genes are TRBV5-1 and TRBJ2-7; 8 bases are a match to TRBD1. The germline CDR1 and CDR2 sequences are SGHRS and YFSETQ. The CDR3 is 13 residues long. The V and J ends lost 2 bases and 6 bases, in that order; junction bases with no gene match: 4.

The chain combines TRBV6-5 with TRBJ1-3; D remains unclear. The CDR3 has 14 amino acids. Germline V gene data show CDR1 as MNHEY and CDR2 as SVGAGI. V was shortened by 7 bases and J by 2 bases, with 12 bases between the two germline ends. This chain's CDR3 is CASKASGTGNTIYF. CDR3 in DNA: TGTGCCAGCAAAGCCAGCGGAACTGGAAACACCATATATTTT.

V usage is TRBV5-1 and J usage is TRBJ2-1, with 7 bases that match TRBD2. This CDR3 has 15 residues. V lost 0 bases to trimming and J lost 9 bases; unmatched junction nucleotides: 9. Germline V gives CDR1 SGHRS, CDR2 YFSETQ. CDR3 region: CASSLEAGKDGEQFF. The CDR3 DNA follows: TGCGCCAGCAGCTTGGAAGCGGGAAAGGATGGTGAGCAGTTCTTC.

The chain combines TRBV11-2 with TRBJ2-5; D may correspond to TRBD1 or TRBD2 (7 bases each). This CDR3 is built from 14 residues. The germline V and J ends were trimmed by 2 bases and 2 bases, with 9 bases remaining between them. The germline gives CDR1 SGHAT, CDR2 FQNNGV. This CDR3 reads CASSLQGGQETQYF. Here the CDR3 DNA reads TGTGCCAGCAGCTTACAGGGGGGGCAAGAGACCCAGTACTTC.

The chain recombines TRBV4-1 with TRBJ1-2; D may be TRBD1 (5 bases). CDR3 length equals 16 residues. The germline V gene encodes CDR1 MGHRA and CDR2 YSYEKL. V shed 3 bases and J shed 6 bases, with 20 bases lying between them. The CDR3 reads CASSQTTAAVFNGYTF. The CDR3 bases are TGCGCCAGCAGCCAGACGACAGCGGCAGTATTCAATGGCTACACCTTC.

V is TRBV3-1 (or the pseudogene TRBV3-2) and J is TRBJ2-1; a possible D gene is TRBD1 (5 bases). The germline gives CDR1 LGHDT, CDR2 YNNKEL (reference sequence). Trimming stripped 3 bases from V and 8 bases from J, with 14 bases between. The CDR3 extends over 14 amino acids. The CDR3, as DNA: TGTGCCAGCAGCCACCGGACATTGCTCTATGAGCAGTTCTTC. It specifies CASSHRTLLYEQFF.

J is TRBJ1-1 and V is TRBV6-5, with no clear D. Germline-derived CDR1 and CDR2 are MNHEY and SVGAGI. CDR3 size: 15 residues. The V and J ends lost 4 bases and 4 bases respectively, with 16 bases between them. CDR3 region: CASSSARPIVTEAFF. DNA of the CDR3: TGTGCCAGCAGTTCCGCGCGGCCTATTGTCACTGAAGCTTTCTTT.

The rearrangement uses TRBV6-5 and TRBJ2-7, with D perhaps matching TRBD1 (7 bases). V gave up 4 bases and J gave up 3 bases, with 13 bases separating them. The CDR3 is made up of 14 amino acids. Germline V gives CDR1 MNHEY, CDR2 SVGAGI. The CDR3 is CASSFDREVYEQYF. The CDR3, as DNA: TGTGCCAGCAGTTTTGACAGGGAGGTCTACGAGCAGTACTTC.

This rearrangement joins TRBV28 to TRBJ1-4; 10 bases map to TRBD1. CDR1 and CDR2 from the germline V gene are MDHEN and SYDVKM. The CDR3 covers 16 residues. After removal of 4 bases from V and 8 bases from J, the junction contained 10 bases not matched to a gene. The CDR3 region has the DNA TGTGCCAGCAGTTCGTCGGGGACAGGGGAGAACGAAAAACTGTTTTTT. Its protein product is CASSSSGTGENEKLFF. The complete variable domain, with remaining parts taken from reference TRBV28 and TRBJ1-4, reads DVKVTQSSRYLVKRTGEKVFLECVQDMDHENMFWYRQDPGLGLRLIYFSYDVKMKEKGDIPEGYSVSREKKERFSLILESASTNQTSMYLCASSSSGTGENEKLFFGSGTQLSVL.

The chain has TRBV13 and TRBJ2-1; possibly TRBD1 for D (5 bases). V shed 5 bases and J shed 7 bases, with 21 bases lying between them. Germline CDR1 and CDR2: PRHDT and FYEKMQ (reference sequence). The CDR3 consists of 16 residues. DNA of the CDR3: TGTGCCAGCAGCCCCGAAGGATTCAAAGGGGTGAATGAGCAGTTCTTC. This codes for CASSPEGFKGVNEQFF.

The chain has TRBV7-6 and TRBJ2-3; D might be TRBD2 (5 bases). Trimming removed 3 bases at V and 6 bases at J, with 10 bases between. The CDR3 consists of 13 residues. Germline V gene data show CDR1 as SGHVS and CDR2 as FNYEAQ. Written as DNA, the CDR3 is TGTGCCAGCAGCTTGGGAGTTGCGGATACGCAGTATTTT. This codes for CASSLGVADTQYF.

The genes are TRBV9 and TRBJ1-1; D gene unclear. The CDR3 runs 14 residues. Trimming took 0 bases from V and 3 from J, leaving 9 bases between them. From germline, CDR1 is SGDLS and CDR2 YYNGEE. The CDR3 sequence is CASSVEAGYTEAFF. CDR3 DNA sequence: TGTGCCAGCAGCGTAGAGGCGGGTTACACTGAAGCTTTCTTT.

V usage is TRBV29-1 and J usage is TRBJ2-1, with 9 bases fitting TRBD2. CDR3 size: 13 residues. Looked up from germline, CDR1 is SQVTM and CDR2 is ANQGSEA. The V segment lost 6 bases and the J segment 7 bases; nucleotides outside the gene matches: 7. CDR3 sequence: CSVKPAGGNEQFF. CDR3 bases: TGCAGCGTCAAACCCGCGGGAGGGAATGAGCAGTTCTTC.

This chain connects TRBV12-3 or TRBV12-4 to TRBJ1-2; TRBD1 matches at 8 bases. V was pared by 4 bases and J by 7 bases, with 5 bases of the junction left unmatched. The CDR3 is made up of 13 amino acids. CDR3 DNA: TGTGCCAGCAGTTCGACAGGGGTTGGTGGCTACACCTTC. It yields the protein CASSSTGVGGYTF.

The V and J genes are TRBV2 and TRBJ1-4; D possibly corresponds to TRBD1 (5 bases). Trimming removed 4 bases at V and 3 bases at J, with 15 bases between. Germline CDR1 and CDR2: SNHLY and FYNNEI. CDR3 length equals 16 residues. CDR3 DNA sequence: TGTGCCAGCAGTGTCTCTCGGGGGACCTCTAATGAAAAACTGTTTTTT. It translates to CASSVSRGTSNEKLFF.

This chain links TRBV3-1 (or the pseudogene TRBV3-2) with TRBJ1-2; 8 bases fit TRBD1. The J segment lost 5 bases and the V segment lost 0 bases, leaving 5 bases of the junction unmatched. The CDR3 length is 15 residues. Germline assignment: CDR1 LGHDT and CDR2 YNNKEL (reference sequence). The CDR3 loop reads CASSQDFTGGYGYTF. The CDR3 region has the DNA TGTGCCAGCAGCCAAGACTTCACAGGGGGTTATGGCTACACCTTC.

The chain couples TRBV11-2 to TRBJ1-2; 7 bases agree with TRBD1. Trimming cost V 5 bases and J 4 bases; bases outside gene matches: 7. Germline CDR1 reads SGHAT; CDR2 reads FQNNGV. The CDR3 loop spans 14 amino acids. The CDR3 loop reads CASSRGGGGYGYTF. In nucleotides, the CDR3 is TGTGCCAGCAGCCGAGGAGGGGGCGGCTATGGCTACACCTTC.

The J gene is TRBJ2-3, the V gene TRBV5-6, with TRBD1 matching 8 bases. The germline gives CDR1 SGHDT, CDR2 YYEEEE. V shed 4 bases and J 3 bases; nucleotides not matched to a gene: 10. The CDR3 is 16 residues long. CDR3 loop: CASSRVDRGRTDTQYF. CDR3 nucleotides: TGTGCCAGCAGCCGCGTCGACAGGGGACGAACAGATACGCAGTATTTT.

The chain uses TRBV24-1 and TRBJ1-1; 7 bases match TRBD1. Germline loops: CDR1 KGHDR, CDR2 SFDVKD. V trimming: 7 bases; J trimming: 2 bases; junction bases outside the gene matches: 6. The CDR3 is 14 amino acids. The CDR3 is CATSPGGVNTEAFF. CDR3 DNA: TGTGCCACCAGCCCAGGGGGAGTAAACACTGAAGCTTTCTTT.

This chain links TRBV11-2 with TRBJ2-3; TRBD1 might be the D (6 bases). The germline V gene encodes CDR1 SGHAT and CDR2 FQNNGV. V lost 4 bases, J lost 0 bases, and 14 bases lay in between. The length of the CDR3 is 16 residues. Here the CDR3 DNA reads TGTGCCAGCAGCTGGGGGCGAGGTATTAGCACAGATACGCAGTATTTT. The encoded protein is CASSWGRGISTDTQYF.

This rearrangement joins TRBV2 to TRBJ1-2, with 7 bases lining up with TRBD1. The CDR3 is 13 residues long. Germline CDR1 is SNHLY and CDR2 is FYNNEI. The J segment lost 5 bases and the V segment lost 5 bases, leaving 5 bases of the junction unmatched. The CDR3 loop is CASSPGTEYGYTF. For the CDR3, the DNA is TGTGCCAGCAGTCCCGGGACAGAATATGGCTACACCTTC.

The chain uses TRBV2 and TRBJ1-5; D might be TRBD1 (5 bases). CDR1 is SNHLY and CDR2 is FYNNEI in the germline V gene. The V end was cut by 6 bases, the J end by 0 bases, with 18 bases between. The CDR3 has 17 residues. The chain's CDR3 is CASSRLGGSGSNQPQHF. DNA for the CDR3: TGTGCCAGCAGCCGCCTGGGGGGGTCCGGTAGCAATCAGCCCCAGCATTTT.

V usage is TRBV2 and J usage is TRBJ2-1; 11 bases agree with TRBD2. The V gene end was trimmed by 6 bases and the J gene end by 4 bases; junction bases not matched to a gene: 8. The V gene's germline CDR1 is SNHLY and CDR2 FYNNEI. The CDR3 has 16 amino acids. The DNA of the CDR3 is TGTGCCAGCAGCTACGCTCTAGCGGGGGGATACAATGAGCAGTTCTTC. Its protein product is CASSYALAGGYNEQFF.

This chain links TRBV29-1 with TRBJ2-7; a weak D match, TRBD2 (5 bases). Germline V gives CDR1 SQVTM, CDR2 ANQGSEA. Trimming removed 3 bases at V and 2 bases at J, with 11 bases between. This CDR3 comprises 13 residues. DNA of the CDR3: TGCAGCGTTGAGGGAGTCTTGCCCTACGAGCAGTACTTC. Protein product: CSVEGVLPYEQYF.